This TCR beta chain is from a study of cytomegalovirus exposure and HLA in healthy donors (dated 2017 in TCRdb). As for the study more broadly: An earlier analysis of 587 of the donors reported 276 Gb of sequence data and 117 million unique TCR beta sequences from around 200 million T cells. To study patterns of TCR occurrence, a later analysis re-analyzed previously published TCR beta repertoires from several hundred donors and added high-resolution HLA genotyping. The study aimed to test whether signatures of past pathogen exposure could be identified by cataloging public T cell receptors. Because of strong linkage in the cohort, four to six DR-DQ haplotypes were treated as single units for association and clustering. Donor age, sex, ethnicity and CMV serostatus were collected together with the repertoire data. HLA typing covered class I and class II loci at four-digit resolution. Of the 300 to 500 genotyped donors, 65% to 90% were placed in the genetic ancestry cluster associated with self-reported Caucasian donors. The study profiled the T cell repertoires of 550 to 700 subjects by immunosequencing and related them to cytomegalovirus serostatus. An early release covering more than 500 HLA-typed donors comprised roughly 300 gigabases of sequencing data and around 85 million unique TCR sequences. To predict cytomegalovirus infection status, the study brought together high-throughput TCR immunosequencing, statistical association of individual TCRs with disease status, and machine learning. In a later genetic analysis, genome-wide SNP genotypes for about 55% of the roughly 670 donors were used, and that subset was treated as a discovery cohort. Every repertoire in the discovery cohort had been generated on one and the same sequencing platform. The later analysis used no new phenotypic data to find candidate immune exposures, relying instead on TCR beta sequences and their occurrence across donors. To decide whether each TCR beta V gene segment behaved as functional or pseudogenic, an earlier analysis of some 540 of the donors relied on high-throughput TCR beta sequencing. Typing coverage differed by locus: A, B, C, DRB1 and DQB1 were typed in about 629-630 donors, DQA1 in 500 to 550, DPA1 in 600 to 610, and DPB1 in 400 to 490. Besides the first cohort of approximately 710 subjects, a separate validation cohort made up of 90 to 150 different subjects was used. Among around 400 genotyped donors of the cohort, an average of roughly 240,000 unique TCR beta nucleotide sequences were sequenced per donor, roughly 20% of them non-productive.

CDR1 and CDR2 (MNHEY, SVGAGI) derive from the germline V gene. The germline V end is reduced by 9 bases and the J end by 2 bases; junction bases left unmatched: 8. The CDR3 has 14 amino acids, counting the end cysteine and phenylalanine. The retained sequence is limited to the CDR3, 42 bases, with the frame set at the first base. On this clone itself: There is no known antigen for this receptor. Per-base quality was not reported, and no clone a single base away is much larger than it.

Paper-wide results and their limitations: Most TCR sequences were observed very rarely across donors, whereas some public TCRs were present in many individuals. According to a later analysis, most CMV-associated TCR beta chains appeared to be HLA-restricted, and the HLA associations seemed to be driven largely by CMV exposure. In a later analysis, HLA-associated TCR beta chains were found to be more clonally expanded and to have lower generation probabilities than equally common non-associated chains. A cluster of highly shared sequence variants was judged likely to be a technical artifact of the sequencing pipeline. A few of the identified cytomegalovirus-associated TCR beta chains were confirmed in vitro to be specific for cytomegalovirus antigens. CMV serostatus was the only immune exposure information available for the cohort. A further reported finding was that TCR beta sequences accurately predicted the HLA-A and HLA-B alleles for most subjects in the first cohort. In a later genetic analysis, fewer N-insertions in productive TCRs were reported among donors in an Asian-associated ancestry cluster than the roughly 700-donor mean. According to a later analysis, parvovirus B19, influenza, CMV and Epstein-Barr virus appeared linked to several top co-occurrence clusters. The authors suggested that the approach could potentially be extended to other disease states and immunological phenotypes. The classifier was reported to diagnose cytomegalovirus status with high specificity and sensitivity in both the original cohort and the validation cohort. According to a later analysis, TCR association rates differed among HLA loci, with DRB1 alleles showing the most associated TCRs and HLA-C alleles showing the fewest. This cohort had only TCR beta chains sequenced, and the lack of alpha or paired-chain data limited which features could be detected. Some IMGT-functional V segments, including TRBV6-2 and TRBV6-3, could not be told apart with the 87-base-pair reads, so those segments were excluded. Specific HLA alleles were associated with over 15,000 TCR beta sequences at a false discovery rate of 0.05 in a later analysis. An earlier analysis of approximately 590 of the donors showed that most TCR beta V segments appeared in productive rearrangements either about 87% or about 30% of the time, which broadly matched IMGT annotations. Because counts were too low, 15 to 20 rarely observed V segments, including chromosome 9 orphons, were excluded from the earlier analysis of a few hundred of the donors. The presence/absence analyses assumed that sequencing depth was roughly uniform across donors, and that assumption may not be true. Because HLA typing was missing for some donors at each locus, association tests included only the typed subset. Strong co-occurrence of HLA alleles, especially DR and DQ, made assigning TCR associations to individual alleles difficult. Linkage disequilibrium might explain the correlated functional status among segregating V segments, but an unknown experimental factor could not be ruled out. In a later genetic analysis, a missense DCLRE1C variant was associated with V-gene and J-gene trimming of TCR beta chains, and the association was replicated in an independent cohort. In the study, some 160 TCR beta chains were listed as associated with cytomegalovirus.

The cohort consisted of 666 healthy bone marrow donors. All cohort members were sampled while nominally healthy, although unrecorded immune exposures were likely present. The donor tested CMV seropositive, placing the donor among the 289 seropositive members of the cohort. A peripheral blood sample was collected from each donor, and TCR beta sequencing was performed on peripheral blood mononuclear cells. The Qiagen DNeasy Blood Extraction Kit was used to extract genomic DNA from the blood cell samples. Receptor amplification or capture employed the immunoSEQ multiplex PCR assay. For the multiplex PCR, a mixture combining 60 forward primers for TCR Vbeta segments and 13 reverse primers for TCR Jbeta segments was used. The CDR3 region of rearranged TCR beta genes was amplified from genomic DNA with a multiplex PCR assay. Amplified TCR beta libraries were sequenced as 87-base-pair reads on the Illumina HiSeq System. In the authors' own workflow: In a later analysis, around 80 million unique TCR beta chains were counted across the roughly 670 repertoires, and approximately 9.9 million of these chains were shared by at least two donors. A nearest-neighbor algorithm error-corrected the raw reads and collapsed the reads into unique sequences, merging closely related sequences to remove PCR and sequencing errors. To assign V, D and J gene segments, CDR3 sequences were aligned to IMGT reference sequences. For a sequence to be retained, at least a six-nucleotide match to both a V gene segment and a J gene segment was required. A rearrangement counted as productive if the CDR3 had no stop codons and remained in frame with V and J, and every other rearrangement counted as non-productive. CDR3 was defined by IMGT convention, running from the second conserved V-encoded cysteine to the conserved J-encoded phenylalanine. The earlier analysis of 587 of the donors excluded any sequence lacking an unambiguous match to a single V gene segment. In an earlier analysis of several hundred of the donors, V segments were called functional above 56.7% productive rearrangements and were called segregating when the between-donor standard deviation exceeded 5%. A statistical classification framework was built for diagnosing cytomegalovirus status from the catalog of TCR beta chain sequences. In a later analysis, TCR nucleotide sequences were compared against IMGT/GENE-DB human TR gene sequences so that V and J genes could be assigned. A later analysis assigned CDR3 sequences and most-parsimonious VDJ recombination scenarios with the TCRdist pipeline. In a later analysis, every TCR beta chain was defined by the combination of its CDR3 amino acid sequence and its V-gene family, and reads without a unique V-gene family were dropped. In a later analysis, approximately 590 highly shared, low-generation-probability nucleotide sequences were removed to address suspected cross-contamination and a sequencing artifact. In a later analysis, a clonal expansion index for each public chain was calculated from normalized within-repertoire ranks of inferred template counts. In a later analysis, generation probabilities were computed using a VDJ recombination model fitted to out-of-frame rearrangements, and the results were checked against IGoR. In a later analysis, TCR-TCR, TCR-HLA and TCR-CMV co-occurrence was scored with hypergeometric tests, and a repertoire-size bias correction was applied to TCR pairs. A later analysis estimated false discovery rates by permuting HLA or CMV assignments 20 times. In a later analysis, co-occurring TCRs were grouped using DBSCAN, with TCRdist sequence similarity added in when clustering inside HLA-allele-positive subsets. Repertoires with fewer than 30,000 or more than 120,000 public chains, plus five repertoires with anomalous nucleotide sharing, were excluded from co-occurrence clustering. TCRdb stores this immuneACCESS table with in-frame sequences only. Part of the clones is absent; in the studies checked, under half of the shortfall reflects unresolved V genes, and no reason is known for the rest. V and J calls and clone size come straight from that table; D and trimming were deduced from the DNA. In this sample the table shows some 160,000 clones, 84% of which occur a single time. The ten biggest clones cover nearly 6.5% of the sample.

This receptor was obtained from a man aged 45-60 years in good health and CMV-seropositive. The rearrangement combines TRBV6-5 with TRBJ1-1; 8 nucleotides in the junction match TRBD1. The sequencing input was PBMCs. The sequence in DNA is TGTGCCAGTTATCCGGGACAGGTAAACACTGAAGCTTTCTTT. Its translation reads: CASYPGQVNTEAFF.